Each of the 21 T cell receptor beta chains below was sequenced from the same sample in a study of early T cells in non-severe SARS-CoV-2 infection. MiXCR, applied by TCRdb to the 5' RACE reads, yields one record per CDR3 protein. The top ten clones hold 34% of a sample with about 28,000 distinct CDR3 sequences, 6% to 7.5% of them seen once. Sequences were derived from whole blood, sampled at baseline. These receptors were collected from an adult who was a healthcare worker with PCR-confirmed SARS-CoV-2 infection or an uninfected control (not recorded which).

This clonotype appeared many times. The CDR3 loop reads CASSFKATETSGGAGDTQYF. In nucleotides, the CDR3 is TGTGCCAGCAGTTTTAAAGCGACTGAGACTAGCGGGGGGGCGGGAGATACGCAGTATTTT. This rearrangement joins TRBV12-3 or TRBV12-4 to TRBJ2-3, with TRBD2 identical over 14 bases. J gave up 5 bases and V 3 bases, and 16 bases lay outside the gene matches. The CDR3 totals 20 residues.

This clonotype occurred many times. For the CDR3, the DNA is TGTGCCAGCAGCTCTAGACTTGGGGGGGACACTGAAGCTTTCTTT. Its protein product is CASSSRLGGDTEAFF. The chain combines TRBV11-2 with TRBJ1-1; maybe TRBD1 (5 bases). The CDR3 is 15 residues long. Per the germline V gene, CDR1 is SGHAT and CDR2 is FQNNGV. V was pared by 4 bases and J by 3 bases, with 15 bases between.

This clonotype has at least ten counts. The V and J genes are TRBV7-9 and TRBJ2-7; D perhaps matches TRBD1 (6 bases). The CDR3 consists of 11 residues. Looked up from germline, CDR1 is SEHNR and CDR2 is FQNEAQ (reference sequence). V was cut by 5 bases and J by 7 bases, with 9 bases left in between. The CDR3 loop reads CASSTGIEQYF. In nucleotides, the CDR3 is TGTGCCAGCAGCACAGGGATTGAGCAGTACTTC.

At least ten counts were recorded for this clonotype. The chain couples TRBV6-6 to TRBJ2-1, with 12 bases identical to TRBD2. Germline lookup yields CDR1 MNHNY and CDR2 SVGAGI (reference sequence). J was trimmed by 5 bases and V by 5 bases; bases with no gene match: 1. This CDR3 comprises 14 residues. This CDR3 is CASSLAGGNNEQFF. The CDR3 DNA is TGTGCCAGCAGTCTAGCGGGGGGGAACAATGAGCAGTTCTTC.

This clonotype was picked up many times. The chain uses TRBV12-3 or TRBV12-4 and TRBJ2-3; 11 nucleotides align to TRBD1. Germline trimming cut 5 bases from V and 2 bases from J; bases unmatched to any gene: 0. The CDR3 loop spans 14 amino acids. The DNA for the CDR3 is TGTGCCAGCAGTGGACAGGGGGCCACAGATACGCAGTATTTT. As protein: CASSGQGATDTQYF.

This clonotype occurred many times. The J gene is TRBJ1-2, the V gene TRBV18, with unresolved D. V shed 2 bases and J shed 4 bases, with 14 bases lying between them. This CDR3 has 15 amino acids. The germline gives CDR1 KGHSH, CDR2 LQKENI. The CDR3 DNA follows: TGTGCCAGCTCACCAACGGAGGAGACGGGCTATGGCTACACCTTC. This gives the protein CASSPTEETGYGYTF.

This clonotype was picked up many times. The chain is built from TRBV6-5 and TRBJ2-6; no definite D call. This CDR3 is built from 17 residues. Germline lookup yields CDR1 MNHEY and CDR2 SVGAGI. The germline V and J ends were trimmed by 5 bases and 0 bases, with 14 bases remaining between them. CDR3 region: CASSLTVASSGANVLTF. The CDR3 bases are TGTGCCAGCAGTCTAACAGTTGCCAGCTCTGGGGCCAACGTCCTGACTTTC.

There are many counts of this clonotype. The CDR3 reads CASSEVGTGKAQPQHF. CDR3 DNA: TGTGCCAGCAGTGAAGTTGGGACAGGGAAAGCTCAGCCCCAGCATTTT. The genes are TRBV6-1 and TRBJ1-5, with TRBD1 matching 9 bases. This CDR3 spans 16 amino acids. The germline V gene encodes CDR1 MNHNS and CDR2 SASEGT. Unmatched junction bases numbered 7, after V lost 1 base and J lost 6 bases.

There are many counts of this clonotype. The chain carries TRBV27 and TRBJ2-5; no reliable D call. From germline, CDR1 is MNHEY and CDR2 SMNVEV (reference sequence). The CDR3 length is 15 residues. Trimming cost V 2 bases and J 0 bases, with 10 bases left between them. DNA of the CDR3: TGTGCCAGCAGTTTAGAGGCGGAGTACCAAGAGACCCAGTACTTC. Translation: CASSLEAEYQETQYF.

This clonotype was counted ten times or more. The gene calls are TRBV19 and TRBJ2-1, with 11 bases identical to TRBD2. V lost 6 bases and J lost 4; bases outside the gene matches: 14. Germline values: CDR1 LNHDA, CDR2 SQIVND (reference sequence). The CDR3 is made up of 18 amino acids. The CDR3 loop is CASRKVVAGGAGYNEQFF. The CDR3 nucleotides read TGTGCCAGTAGGAAGGTTGTAGCGGGAGGGGCGGGATACAATGAGCAGTTCTTC. The full variable domain, in which reference TRBV19 and TRBJ2-1 provide the parts outside the CDR3, is DGGITQSPKYLFRKEGQNVTLSCEQNLNHDAMYWYRQDPGQGLRLIYYSQIVNDFQKGDIAEGYSVSREKKESFPLTVTSAQKNPTAFYLCASRKVVAGGAGYNEQFFGPGTRLTVL.

This clonotype was counted ten times or more. This chain links TRBV9 with TRBJ2-7; TRBD2 aligns across 13 bases. Losses at the gene ends were 3 bases for V and 0 bases for J; bases not matched to a gene: 12. The germline V gene has CDR1 SGDLS and CDR2 YYNGEE. CDR3 size: 19 residues. The DNA of the CDR3 is TGTGCCAGCAGCGGGAGACAACCGGGACTAGCGGGGAGCTCCTACGAGCAGTACTTC. It specifies CASSGRQPGLAGSSYEQYF.

At least ten counts were recorded for this clonotype. The V and J genes are TRBV20-1 and TRBJ2-1; 7 bases are shared with TRBD2. The CDR3 runs to 15 residues. CDR1 DFQATT and CDR2 SNEGSKA come from the germline V gene (reference sequence). The junction had 12 bases not matched to a gene; V was cut back by 1 base and J by 9 bases. The CDR3: CSARVIGRRESEQFF. The CDR3 DNA follows: TGCAGTGCTAGAGTTATAGGGCGGCGGGAGAGTGAGCAGTTCTTC.

This clonotype turned up a few times. The rearrangement uses TRBV7-8 and TRBJ2-7, with 10 nucleotides matching TRBD2. This CDR3 has 16 amino acids. Germline CDR1 reads SGHVS; CDR2 reads FQNEAQ. J lost 2 bases, V lost 4 bases, and 8 bases had no gene match. CDR3 region: CASSSGRLAGAYEQYF. In DNA, the CDR3 is TGTGCCAGCAGCTCAGGGAGGCTAGCGGGAGCCTACGAGCAGTACTTC.

This clonotype has ten or more counts. This chain links TRBV29-1 with TRBJ2-5, with 9 bases aligning to TRBD1. V shed 4 bases and J 1 base; nucleotides not matched to a gene: 4. The CDR3 has 14 amino acids. Germline V gene data show CDR1 as SQVTM and CDR2 as ANQGSEA. The CDR3 reads CSVAGGQGQETQYF. CDR3 sequence (DNA): TGCAGCGTTGCTGGGGGACAGGGCCAAGAGACCCAGTACTTC.

The table lists this clonotype with many counts. This CDR3 is CASRGTGAMQQYF. The CDR3 nucleotides read TGTGCCAGCCGCGGGACGGGCGCTATGCAGCAGTACTTC. V gene TRBV28 combines with J gene TRBJ2-7; the D gene is possibly TRBD2 (6 bases). Germline loops: CDR1 MDHEN, CDR2 SYDVKM. There are 13 residues in the CDR3. With 8 bases removed from V and 8 bases from J, the gap between germline ends came to 19 bases.

This clonotype was detected ten times or more. This rearrangement joins TRBV7-6 to TRBJ1-6; D is unclear. Germline V lookup: CDR1 SGHVS, CDR2 FNYEAQ. The CDR3 extends over 15 amino acids. The germline V and J ends were trimmed by 1 base and 5 bases, with 9 bases remaining between them. The CDR3 DNA reads as TGTGCCAGCAGCTTAGGGCCAACCGATAATTCACCCCTCCACTTT. Translated: CASSLGPTDNSPLHF.

This clonotype was counted many times. This chain connects TRBV7-2 to TRBJ2-2, with 8 bases matching TRBD2. The germline gives CDR1 SGHTA, CDR2 FQGNSA. V shed 4 bases and J 8 bases; nucleotides not matched to a gene: 6. This CDR3 is built from 14 residues. The DNA of the CDR3 is TGTGCCAGCAGCTACTTTAGCGGGATGGGGGAGCTGTTTTTT. Protein sequence: CASSYFSGMGELFF.

This clonotype was observed many times. The rearrangement joins TRBV5-6 to TRBJ1-2; D is uncertain. Germline-derived CDR1 and CDR2 are SGHDT and YYEEEE. CDR3 size: 14 residues. Deletions cut 4 bases from V and 6 bases from J, with 16 bases between. The CDR3 DNA sequence: TGTGCCAGCAGCCCACTCGGACCCGGGCATGGCTACACCTTC. Protein product: CASSPLGPGHGYTF.

This clonotype occurred many times. The gene calls are TRBV12-3 or TRBV12-4 and TRBJ1-2; 9 bases align to TRBD1. V lost 5 bases to trimming and J lost 6 bases; unmatched junction nucleotides: 4. The CDR3 loop spans 13 amino acids. CDR3: CASSRQGDHGYTF. For the CDR3, the DNA is TGTGCCAGCAGTCGACAGGGGGACCATGGCTACACCTTC.

As DNA, the CDR3 is TGTGCCAGCAGCTTAGATTACGGAGGCGAGCAGTACTTC. The encoded protein is CASSLDYGGEQYF. The chain is built from TRBV11-2 and TRBJ2-7; D perhaps matches TRBD2 (5 bases). CDR1 is SGHAT and CDR2 is FQNNGV in the germline V gene. Trimming shortened V by 0 bases and J by 6 bases, and 9 bases separated the two germline ends. This CDR3 has 13 residues.

This clonotype is medium-sized (0.01 to 0.1%) in the sample. The chain joins TRBV24-1 to TRBJ1-5, with unresolved D. The V end was cut by 3 bases, the J end by 4 bases, with 3 bases between. The CDR3 is made up of 12 amino acids. From germline, CDR1 is KGHDR and CDR2 SFDVKD. The CDR3: CATSDPNQPQHF. In DNA, the CDR3 is TGTGCCACCAGTGATCCGAATCAGCCCCAGCATTTT.